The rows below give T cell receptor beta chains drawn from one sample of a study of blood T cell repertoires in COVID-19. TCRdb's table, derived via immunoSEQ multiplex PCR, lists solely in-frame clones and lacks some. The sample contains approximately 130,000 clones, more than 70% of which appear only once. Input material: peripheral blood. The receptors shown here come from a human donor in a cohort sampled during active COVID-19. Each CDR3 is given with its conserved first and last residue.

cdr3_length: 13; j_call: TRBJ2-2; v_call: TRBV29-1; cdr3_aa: CSVDTVNTGELFF
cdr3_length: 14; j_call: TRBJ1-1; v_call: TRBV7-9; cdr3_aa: CASSFKQGFTEAFF
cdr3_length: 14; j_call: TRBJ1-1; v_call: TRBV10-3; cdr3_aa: CAISEVSRGTEAFF
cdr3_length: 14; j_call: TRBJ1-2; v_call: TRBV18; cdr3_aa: CASSDGGDSYGYTF
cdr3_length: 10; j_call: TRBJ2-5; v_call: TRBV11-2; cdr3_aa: CASSSGTQYF
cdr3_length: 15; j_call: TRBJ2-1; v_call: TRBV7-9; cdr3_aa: CASSSGLAGVNEQFF
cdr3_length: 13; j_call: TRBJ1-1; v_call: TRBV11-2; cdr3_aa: CASSGQGAPEAFF
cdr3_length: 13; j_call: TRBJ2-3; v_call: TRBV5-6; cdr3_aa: CASSLGSADTQYF
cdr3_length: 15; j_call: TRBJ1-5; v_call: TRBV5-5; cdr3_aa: CASSFRPGSHQPQHF
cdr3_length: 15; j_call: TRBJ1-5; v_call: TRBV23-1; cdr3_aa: CASSHDRDISQPQHF
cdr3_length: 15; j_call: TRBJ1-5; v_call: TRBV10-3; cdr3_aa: CAISPRQGANQPQHF
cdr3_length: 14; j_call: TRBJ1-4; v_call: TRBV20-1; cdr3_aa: CSASPFDLEEKLFF
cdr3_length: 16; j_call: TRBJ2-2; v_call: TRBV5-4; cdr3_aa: CASSLAVAGPTGELFF
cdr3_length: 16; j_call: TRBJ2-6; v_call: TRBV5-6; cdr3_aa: CASSPPGSSGANVLTF
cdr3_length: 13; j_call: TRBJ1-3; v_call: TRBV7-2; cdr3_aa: CASSTSGGNTIYF
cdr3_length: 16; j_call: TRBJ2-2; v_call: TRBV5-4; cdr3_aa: CASSTRRGANTGELFF
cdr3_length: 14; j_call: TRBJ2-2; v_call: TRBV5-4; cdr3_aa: CASSLEGQPGELFF
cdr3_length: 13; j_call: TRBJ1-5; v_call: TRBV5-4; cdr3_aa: CASSRGGDQPQHF
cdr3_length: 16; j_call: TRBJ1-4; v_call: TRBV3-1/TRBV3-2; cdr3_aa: CASSQGGRRGDEKLFF
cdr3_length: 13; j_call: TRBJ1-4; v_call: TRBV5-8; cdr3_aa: CASIRSSNEKLFF
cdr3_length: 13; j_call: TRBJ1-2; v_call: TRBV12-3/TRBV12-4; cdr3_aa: CASRYPTGHGYTF
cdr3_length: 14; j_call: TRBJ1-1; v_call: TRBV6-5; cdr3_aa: CASTSGQTNTEAFF
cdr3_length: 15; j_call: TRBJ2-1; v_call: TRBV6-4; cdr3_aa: CASSDGEQGWNEQFF
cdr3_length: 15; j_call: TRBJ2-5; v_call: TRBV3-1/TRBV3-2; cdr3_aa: CASSHPAGGQETQYF
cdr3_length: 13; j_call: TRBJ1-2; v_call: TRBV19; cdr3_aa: CASSTGSNYGYTF
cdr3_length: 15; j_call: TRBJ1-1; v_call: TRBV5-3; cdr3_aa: CARSSSEEMNTEAFF
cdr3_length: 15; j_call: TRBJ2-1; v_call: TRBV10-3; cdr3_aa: CAISSSSGRDNEQFF
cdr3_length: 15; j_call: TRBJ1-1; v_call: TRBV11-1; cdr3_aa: CASSQIGGLNTEAFF
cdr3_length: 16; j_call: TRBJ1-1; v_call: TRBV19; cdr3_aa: CASSIEPGWEDTEAFF
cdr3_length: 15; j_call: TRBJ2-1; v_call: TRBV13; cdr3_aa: CASSSPGQGSNQQFF
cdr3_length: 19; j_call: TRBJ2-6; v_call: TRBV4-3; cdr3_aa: CASSQRDRGRGSGANVLTF
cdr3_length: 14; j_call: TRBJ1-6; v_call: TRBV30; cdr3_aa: CAWSGTGGNSPLHF
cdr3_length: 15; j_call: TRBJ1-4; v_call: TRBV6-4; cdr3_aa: CASSDSYSFNEKLFF
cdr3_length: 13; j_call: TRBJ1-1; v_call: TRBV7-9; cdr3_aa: CASSLDTNTEAFF
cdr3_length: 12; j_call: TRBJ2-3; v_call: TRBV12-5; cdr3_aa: CASGAGADTQYF
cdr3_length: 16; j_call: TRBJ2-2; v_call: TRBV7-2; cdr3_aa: CASSLDSGPITGELFF
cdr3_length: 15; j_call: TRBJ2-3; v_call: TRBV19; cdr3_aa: CASRGSANPTDTQYF
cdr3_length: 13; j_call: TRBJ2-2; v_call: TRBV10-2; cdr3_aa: CASSSTVTGELFF
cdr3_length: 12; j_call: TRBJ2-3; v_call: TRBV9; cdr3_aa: CASSVASYEQYF
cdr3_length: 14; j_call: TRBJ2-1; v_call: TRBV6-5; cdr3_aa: CASRRAVSYNEQFF
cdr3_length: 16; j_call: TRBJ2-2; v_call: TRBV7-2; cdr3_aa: CASSLNGAANTGELFF
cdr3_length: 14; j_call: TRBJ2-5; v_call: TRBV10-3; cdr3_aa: CAISVRDSEETQYF
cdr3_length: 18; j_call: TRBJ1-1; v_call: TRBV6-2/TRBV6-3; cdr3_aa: CASSYSRIKLGADTEAFF
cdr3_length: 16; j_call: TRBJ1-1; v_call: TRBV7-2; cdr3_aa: CASSKHHTGTNTEAFF
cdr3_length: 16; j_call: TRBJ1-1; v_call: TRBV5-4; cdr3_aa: CASSPRDRPMNTEAFF
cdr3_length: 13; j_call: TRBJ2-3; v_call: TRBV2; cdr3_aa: CASSDGGADTQYF
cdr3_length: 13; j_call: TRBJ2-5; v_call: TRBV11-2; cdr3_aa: CASRLAGSETQYF
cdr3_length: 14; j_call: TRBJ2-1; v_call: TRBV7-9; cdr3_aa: CASRERGAYNEQFF
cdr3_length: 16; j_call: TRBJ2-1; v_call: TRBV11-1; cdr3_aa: CASSLGGSRSGNEQFF